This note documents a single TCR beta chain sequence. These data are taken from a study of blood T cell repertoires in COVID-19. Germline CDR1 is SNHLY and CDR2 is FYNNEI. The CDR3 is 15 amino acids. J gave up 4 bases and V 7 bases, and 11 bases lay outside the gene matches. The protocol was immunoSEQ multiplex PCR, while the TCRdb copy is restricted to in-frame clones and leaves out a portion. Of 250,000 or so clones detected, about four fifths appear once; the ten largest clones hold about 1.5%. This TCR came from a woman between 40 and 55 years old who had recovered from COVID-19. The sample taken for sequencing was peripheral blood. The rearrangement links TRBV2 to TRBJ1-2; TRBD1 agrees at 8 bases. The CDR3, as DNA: TGTGCCAGCAAAGCGGGACAGGCTAAACTCTATGGCTACACCTTC. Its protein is CASKAGQAKLYGYTF.